This T cell receptor (beta chain) is from a study of human T cells and chemical hapten exposure. Study observations and caveats: Alopecia was present in the donors, so their immune response may differ from healthy people's.

V lost 4 bases to trimming and J lost 0 bases, with 11 bases between them. Germline V CDR1 and CDR2: SGHDN, FVKESK. The CDR3 is 15 residues long. Documented time point: patch test 2, 6 weeks after DPC sensitization. The sample's treatment: therapeutic diphenylcyclopropenone sensitization with weekly scalp DPC. A single record per CDR3 protein comes from TCRdb applying MiXCR to the RACE reads. The table lists approximately 75,000 distinct CDR3 sequences, roughly 8.5% of them singletons, with nearly 3.5% in the top ten. As to this clonotype: Its specificity is not known.

V gene TRBV14 combines with J gene TRBJ2-3; D is ambiguous. This specimen consisted of whole blood, obtained in connection with sensitization to the hapten diphenylcyclopropenone (DPC). This sequence was found in a woman aged 45-59 years with alopecia areata. Some clones in this sample may be carry-over from other donors' samples. The CDR3: CASSRRAPSTDTQYF. The DNA of the CDR3 is TGTGCCAGCAGCCGCCGGGCGCCCAGCACAGATACGCAGTATTTT. Looking up the rest from reference TRBV14 and TRBJ2-3 gives the full variable domain: EAGVTQFPSHSVIEKGQTVTLRCDPISGHDNLYWYRRVMGKEIKFLLHFVKESKQDESGMPNNRFLAERTGGTYSTLKVQPAELEDSGVYFCASSRRAPSTDTQYFGPGTRLTVL.